This TCR beta chain was obtained from a study of T-cell reconstitution after alpha-beta-depleted transplantation in children. J gave up 2 bases and V 3 bases, and 5 bases lay outside the gene matches. This CDR3 region has 16 residues. CDR1 and CDR2 from the germline V gene are SGHDN and FVKESK. Preparation of the TCRbeta library involved a method that used unique molecular identifiers. Using its own MiXCR run on the PCR reads, TCRdb lists one record per CDR3 protein. The sample holds hundreds of thousands of distinct CDR3 sequences, 13% seen once. This clonotype was observed a single time. Its antigen is unknown. The study's findings and limits: T-cell numbers and diversity, one year after transplant, stemmed largely from T cells that were newly produced. About two months after transplant, alpha-beta T cells reportedly came from several hundred expanded graft clones. Recipient T cells and thymic progenitors that survived gave rise to the high TCRbeta diversity observed at day 60 in some patients.

The source material was PBMCs, sampled before TCRalphabeta/CD19-depleted stem cell transplant. V and J are TRBV14 and TRBJ2-1; 9 bases align to TRBD2. The sequence came from a girl aged 2 to 10 with congenital amegakaryocytic thrombocytopenia, due to receive a stem cell transplant. The CDR3 loop reads CASSHKGTSTYNEQFF. CDR3 bases: TGTGCCAGCAGCCATAAGGGGACTAGCACCTACAATGAGCAGTTCTTC.